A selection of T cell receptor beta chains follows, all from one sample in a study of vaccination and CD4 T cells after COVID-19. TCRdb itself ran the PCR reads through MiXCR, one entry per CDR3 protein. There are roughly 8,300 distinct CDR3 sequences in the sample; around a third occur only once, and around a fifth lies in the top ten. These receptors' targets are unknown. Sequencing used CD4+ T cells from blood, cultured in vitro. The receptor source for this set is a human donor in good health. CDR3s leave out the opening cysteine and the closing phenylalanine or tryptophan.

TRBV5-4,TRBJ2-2,ASSSRASGTGELF
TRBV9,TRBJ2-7,ASSVAGTSVYEQY
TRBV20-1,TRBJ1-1,SAQDREPNTEAF
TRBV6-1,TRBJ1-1,ASRETTGGSTEAF
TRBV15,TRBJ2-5,ATSRPLAGLQETQY
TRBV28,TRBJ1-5,ASTPRGDTGNQPQH
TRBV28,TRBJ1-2,ASRGFDYGYT
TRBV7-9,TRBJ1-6,ASSNRDRGTSGSYNSPLH
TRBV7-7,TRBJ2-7,ASSKRGSQY
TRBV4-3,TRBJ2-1,ASSRTGSQGNEQF
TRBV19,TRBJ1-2,ASSMTDAGSNYGYT
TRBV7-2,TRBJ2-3,ASSLGGTRTDTQY
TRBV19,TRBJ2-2,ASRLQGDTGELF
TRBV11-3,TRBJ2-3,ASSSRNSGADTQY
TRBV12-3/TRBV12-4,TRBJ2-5,ASSFWGGDQETQY
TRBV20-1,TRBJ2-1,SAPMGAGSYNEQF
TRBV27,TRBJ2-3,ASSLEQSTDTQY
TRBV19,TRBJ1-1,ASSRGGTVNTEAF
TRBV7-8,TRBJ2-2,ASSFDPGHTNTGELF
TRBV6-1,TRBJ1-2,ASSKQGAWGYT
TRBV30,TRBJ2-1,AWRVKEGREF
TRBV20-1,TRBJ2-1,SARDPRDRGAFEQF
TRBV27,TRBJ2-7,ASSRSSVGASSYEQY
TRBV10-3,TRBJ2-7,AISALSGTYEQY
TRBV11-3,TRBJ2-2,ASSFKTGTNTGELF
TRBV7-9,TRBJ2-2,ASRSTGGLTGELF
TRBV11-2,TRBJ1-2,ASSSHRGANYGYT
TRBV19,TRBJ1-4,ATQQGGGKLF
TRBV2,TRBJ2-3,ASRILAGMSTDTQY